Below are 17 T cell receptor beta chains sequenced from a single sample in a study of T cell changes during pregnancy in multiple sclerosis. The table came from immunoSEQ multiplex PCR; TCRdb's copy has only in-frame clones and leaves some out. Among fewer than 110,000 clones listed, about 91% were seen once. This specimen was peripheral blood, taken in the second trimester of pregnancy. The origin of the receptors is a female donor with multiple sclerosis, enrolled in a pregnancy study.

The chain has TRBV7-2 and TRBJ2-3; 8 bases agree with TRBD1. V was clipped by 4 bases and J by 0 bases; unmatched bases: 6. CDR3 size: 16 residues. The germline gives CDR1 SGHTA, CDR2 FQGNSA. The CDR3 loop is CASSSWTGRSTDTQYF. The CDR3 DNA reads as TGTGCCAGCAGCTCGTGGACAGGGCGAAGCACAGATACGCAGTATTTT. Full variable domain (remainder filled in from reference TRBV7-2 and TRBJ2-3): GAGVSQSPSNKVTEKGKDVELRCDPISGHTALYWYRQSLGQGLEFLIYFQGNSAPDKSGLPSDRFSAERTGGSVSTLTIQRTQQEDSAVYLCASSSWTGRSTDTQYFGPGTRLTVL.

The CDR3 DNA sequence: TGTGCCAGCGGTCTAGCGGGAGTCATGGATACGCAGTATTTT. It is translated as CASGLAGVMDTQYF. The rearrangement joins TRBV6-6 to TRBJ2-3; 10 bases line up with TRBD2. The germline V gene has CDR1 MNHNY and CDR2 SVGAGI (reference sequence). Losses at the gene ends were 8 bases for V and 6 bases for J; bases not matched to a gene: 8. The CDR3 sequence is 14 residues long.

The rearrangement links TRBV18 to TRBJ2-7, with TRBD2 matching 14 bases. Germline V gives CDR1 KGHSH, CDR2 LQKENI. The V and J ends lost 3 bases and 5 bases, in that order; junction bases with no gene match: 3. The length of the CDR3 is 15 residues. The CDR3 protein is CASSPGTSGSNEQYF. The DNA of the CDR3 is TGTGCCAGCTCACCGGGGACTAGCGGGAGCAACGAGCAGTACTTC.

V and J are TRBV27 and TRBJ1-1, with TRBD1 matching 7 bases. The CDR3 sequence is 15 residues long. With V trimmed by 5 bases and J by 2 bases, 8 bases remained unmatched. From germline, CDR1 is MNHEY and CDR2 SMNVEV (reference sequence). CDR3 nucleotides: TGTGCCAGCAGTGCCTGGACAGGAGCCAACACTGAAGCTTTCTTT. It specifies CASSAWTGANTEAFF.

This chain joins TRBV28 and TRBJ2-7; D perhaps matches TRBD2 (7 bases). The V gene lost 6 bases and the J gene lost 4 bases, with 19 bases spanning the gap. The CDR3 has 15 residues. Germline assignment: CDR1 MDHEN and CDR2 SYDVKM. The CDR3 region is CASRGGRELVYEQYF. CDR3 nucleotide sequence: TGTGCCAGCAGGGGGGGGCGGGAGCTGGTATACGAGCAGTACTTC.

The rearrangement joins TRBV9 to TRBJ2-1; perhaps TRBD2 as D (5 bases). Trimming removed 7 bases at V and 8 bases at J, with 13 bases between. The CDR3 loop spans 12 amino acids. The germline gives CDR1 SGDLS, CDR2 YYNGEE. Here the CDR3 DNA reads TGTGCCAGCTCGCGGGCCAAGGATGAGCAGTTCTTC. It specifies CASSRAKDEQFF. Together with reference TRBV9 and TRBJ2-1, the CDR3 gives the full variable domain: DSGVTQTPKHLITATGQRVTLRCSPRSGDLSVYWYQQSLDQGLQFLIQYYNGEERAKGNILERFSAQQFPDLHSELNLSSLELGDSALYFCASSRAKDEQFFGPGTRLTVL.

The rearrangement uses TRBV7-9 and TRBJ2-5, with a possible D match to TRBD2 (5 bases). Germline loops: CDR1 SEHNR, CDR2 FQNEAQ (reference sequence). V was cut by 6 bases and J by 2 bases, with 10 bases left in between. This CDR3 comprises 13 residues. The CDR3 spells CASRRGPQETQYF. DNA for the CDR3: TGTGCCAGCAGACGGGGTCCTCAAGAGACCCAGTACTTC.

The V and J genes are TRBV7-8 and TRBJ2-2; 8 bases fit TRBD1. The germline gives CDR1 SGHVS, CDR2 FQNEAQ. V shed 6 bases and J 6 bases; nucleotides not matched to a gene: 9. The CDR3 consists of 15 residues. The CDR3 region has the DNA TGTGCCAGCAGATATCAGACAGGGGCGGCCGGGGAGCTGTTTTTT. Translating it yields CASRYQTGAAGELFF.

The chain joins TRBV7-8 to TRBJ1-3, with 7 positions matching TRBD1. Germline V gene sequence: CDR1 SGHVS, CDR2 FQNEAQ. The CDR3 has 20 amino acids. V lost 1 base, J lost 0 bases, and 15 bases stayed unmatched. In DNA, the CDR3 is TGTGCCAGCAGCTTAGGGGGGGCTAGGATACGGGACAGCTCTGGAAACACCATATATTTT. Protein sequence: CASSLGGARIRDSSGNTIYF.

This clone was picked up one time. The CDR3 sequence: CASSQAGLNTRGYIQPQHF. The DNA for the CDR3 is TGTGCCAGCAGCCAGGCGGGACTAAACACAAGGGGGTATATCCAACCCCAGCATTTT. This chain links TRBV14 with TRBJ1-5, with TRBD1 as a possible D gene (6 bases). The CDR3 spans 19 residues. V lost 3 bases, J lost 10 bases, and 31 bases lay in between. The germline V gene encodes CDR1 SGHDN and CDR2 FVKESK.

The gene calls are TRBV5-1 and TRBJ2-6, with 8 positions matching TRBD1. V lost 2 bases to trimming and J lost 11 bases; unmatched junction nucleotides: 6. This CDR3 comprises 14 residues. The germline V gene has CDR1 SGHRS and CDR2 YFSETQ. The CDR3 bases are TGCGCCAGCAGCTTTGGACAGGGTGTTGACGTCCTGACTTTC. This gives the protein CASSFGQGVDVLTF.

CDR3 bases: TGCAGCGTAGTACGACAGGGGGGGAACGAGCAGTACTTC. Encoded protein: CSVVRQGGNEQYF. The chain carries TRBV29-1 and TRBJ2-7; 9 bases agree with TRBD1. The germline V gene encodes CDR1 SQVTM and CDR2 ANQGSEA. The CDR3 covers 13 residues. V dropped 6 bases and J dropped 5; count of bases not matched to a gene: 8.

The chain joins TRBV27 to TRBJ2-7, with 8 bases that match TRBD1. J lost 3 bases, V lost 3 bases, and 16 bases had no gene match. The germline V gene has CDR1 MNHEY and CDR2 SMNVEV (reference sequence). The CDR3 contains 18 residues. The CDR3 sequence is CASSFTPPLTGGRYEQYF. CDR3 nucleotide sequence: TGTGCCAGCAGTTTTACCCCCCCACTTACAGGGGGGCGCTACGAGCAGTACTTC.

The CDR3 here is CASSPGTVEYEQYF. DNA for the CDR3: TGTGCCAGCAGTCCCGGGACTGTCGAATACGAGCAGTACTTC. The chain has TRBV6-6 and TRBJ2-7; TRBD2 might be the D (6 bases). Germline CDR1 reads MNHNY; CDR2 reads SVGAGI (reference sequence). CDR3 length: 14 amino acids. Trimming removed 5 bases from V and 4 bases from J, with 15 bases in between.

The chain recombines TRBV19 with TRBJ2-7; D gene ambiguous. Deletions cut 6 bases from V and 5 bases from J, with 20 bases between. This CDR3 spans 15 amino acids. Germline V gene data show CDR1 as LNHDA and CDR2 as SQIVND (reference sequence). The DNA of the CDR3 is TGTGCCAGTAGAAATACACCCAGCGTAGCAGACGAGCAGTACTTC. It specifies CASRNTPSVADEQYF.

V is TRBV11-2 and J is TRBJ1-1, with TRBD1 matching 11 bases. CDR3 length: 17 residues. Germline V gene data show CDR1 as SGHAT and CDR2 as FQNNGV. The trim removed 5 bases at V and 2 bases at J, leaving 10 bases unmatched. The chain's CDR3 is CASSPRTGGAVNTEAFF. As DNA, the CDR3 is TGTGCCAGCAGCCCTCGGACAGGGGGCGCCGTTAACACTGAAGCTTTCTTT.

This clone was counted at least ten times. In nucleotides, the CDR3 is TGCAGCGTTGAAGATCCCAGGTTGGGCACAGATACGCAGTATTTT. It is translated as CSVEDPRLGTDTQYF. The chain combines TRBV29-1 with TRBJ2-3; D is undetermined. Germline CDR1 is SQVTM and CDR2 is ANQGSEA. V lost 0 bases, J lost 1 base, and 11 bases lay in between. CDR3 length equals 15 residues.